The 21 T cell receptor beta chains presented below share a single source sample, sequenced in a study of blood T cell repertoires in COVID-19. TCRdb's copy holds only in-frame clones and misses some; the assay was immunoSEQ multiplex PCR. The sample includes roughly 110,000 clones, roughly 90% of them seen just once. What was sequenced was peripheral blood. These receptors were collected from a middle-aged man with active or convalescent COVID-19.

This sequence joins TRBV25-1 and TRBJ2-7; TRBD1 matches 7 bases. Trimming cost V 6 bases and J 0 bases; bases outside gene matches: 2. The CDR3 runs 13 residues. Per germline, CDR1 MGHDK and CDR2 SYGVNS. The CDR3 spells CASRTGASYEQYF. DNA of the CDR3: TGTGCCAGCAGAACAGGGGCCTCCTACGAGCAGTACTTC.

The chain has TRBV7-9 and TRBJ2-7; D is unclear. The germline V gene encodes CDR1 SEHNR and CDR2 FQNEAQ (reference sequence). This CDR3 has 12 residues. The germline V and J ends were trimmed by 0 bases and 6 bases, with 6 bases remaining between them. CDR3 nucleotide sequence: TGTGCCAGCAGCTTAGCTCTTAGCGAGCAGTACTTC. Its translation: CASSLALSEQYF.

The chain carries TRBV9 and TRBJ2-1; weak D call: TRBD1 (6 bases). The CDR3 contains 16 residues. The V end lost 2 bases, the J end lost 2 bases, and 14 bases lay between the germline ends. Germline CDR1 reads SGDLS; CDR2 reads YYNGEE. The CDR3 here is CASSVATGTTYNEQFF. The CDR3 DNA sequence: TGTGCCAGCAGCGTTGCTACAGGGACGACCTACAATGAGCAGTTCTTC.

This chain links TRBV25-1 with TRBJ2-2; 8 nucleotides line up with TRBD2. After removal of 7 bases from V and 1 base from J, the junction contained 5 bases not matched to a gene. Per the germline V gene, CDR1 is MGHDK and CDR2 is SYGVNS. CDR3 length: 15 amino acids. The CDR3 loop reads CASTRGGMNTGELFF. Written as DNA, the CDR3 is TGTGCCAGCACCCGGGGGGGGATGAACACCGGGGAGCTGTTTTTT.

This chain connects TRBV27 to TRBJ2-2, with D unclear. The CDR3 totals 15 residues. Germline assignment: CDR1 MNHEY and CDR2 SMNVEV (reference sequence). Trimming stripped 2 bases from V and 1 base from J, with 8 bases between. The chain's CDR3 is CASSLGRQNTGELFF. CDR3 DNA sequence: TGTGCCAGCAGTTTAGGCAGACAGAACACCGGGGAGCTGTTTTTT.

This clone was counted between two and nine times. The V call is TRBV19, the J call TRBJ2-7; 7 bases are a match to TRBD2. CDR3 size: 14 residues. CDR1 and CDR2 (germline): LNHDA, SQIVND (reference sequence). J lost 0 bases, V lost 5 bases, and 4 bases had no gene match. CDR3 nucleotide sequence: TGTGCCAGTAGTCGGCTAGCGGCCTCCTACGAGCAGTACTTC. This encodes CASSRLAASYEQYF. Based on the CDR3 plus reference TRBV19 and TRBJ2-7, the full variable domain is DGGITQSPKYLFRKEGQNVTLSCEQNLNHDAMYWYRQDPGQGLRLIYYSQIVNDFQKGDIAEGYSVSREKKESFPLTVTSAQKNPTAFYLCASSRLAASYEQYFGPGTRLTVT.

The genes are TRBV7-3 and TRBJ2-5, with D perhaps TRBD1 (6 bases). Trimming removed 5 bases from V and 5 bases from J, with 15 bases in between. The CDR3 sequence is 14 residues long. Germline V gene sequence: CDR1 SGHTA, CDR2 FQGTGA. CDR3 sequence: CASSPDRLGETQYF. For the CDR3, the DNA is TGTGCCAGCAGCCCCGACAGGTTAGGGGAGACCCAGTACTTC.

This chain uses TRBV3-1 (or the pseudogene TRBV3-2) with TRBJ2-5; D may be TRBD2 (5 bases). Trimming pared 3 bases from V and 2 bases from J, leaving 10 bases between. This CDR3 has 14 residues. Germline V gene sequence: CDR1 LGHDT, CDR2 YNNKEL (reference sequence). The CDR3 DNA follows: TGTGCCAGCAGCCATTACGGCGGGCAAGAGACCCAGTACTTC. Encoded protein: CASSHYGGQETQYF.

The CDR3 DNA follows: TGTGCCAGCAGGGCCGGGACAGGGGTAGATTGGGAGACCCAGTACTTC. This gives the protein CASRAGTGVDWETQYF. This chain uses TRBV28 with TRBJ2-5; TRBD1 aligns across 10 bases. V trimming: 6 bases; J trimming: 5 bases; junction bases outside the gene matches: 12. From germline, CDR1 is MDHEN and CDR2 SYDVKM. This CDR3 contains 16 residues.

This chain links TRBV7-9 with TRBJ2-3; no clear D. CDR1 and CDR2 (germline): SEHNR, FQNEAQ (reference sequence). The ends were cut back, 3 bases at V and 4 bases at J, with 17 bases in the middle. CDR3 length: 16 residues. The CDR3 bases are TGTGCCAGCAGCTTGGCGGCTAGTCTTCGGCCAGATACGCAGTATTTT. It codes for CASSLAASLRPDTQYF.

The chain combines TRBV18 with TRBJ1-5, with a possible D match to TRBD1 (5 bases). Germline assignment: CDR1 KGHSH and CDR2 LQKENI. The germline V and J ends were trimmed by 0 bases and 7 bases, with 13 bases remaining between them. The CDR3 spans 15 residues. The CDR3 nucleotides are TGTGCCAGCTCACCACCATCGAGGGGAGGCCAGCCCCAGCATTTT. It is translated as CASSPPSRGGQPQHF.

This CDR3 is CATMKGANTEAFF. The CDR3 nucleotides read TGTGCCACCATGAAGGGGGCGAACACTGAAGCTTTCTTT. The gene calls are TRBV24-1 and TRBJ1-1; TRBD1 agrees at 7 bases. Germline-derived CDR1 and CDR2 are KGHDR and SFDVKD. CDR3 length: 13 residues. J gave up 1 base and V 8 bases, and 3 bases lay outside the gene matches.

This chain's CDR3 is CASSSLSSPSGYTF. CDR3 DNA: TGCGCCAGCAGTTCATTATCGTCCCCCAGTGGCTACACCTTC. The chain combines TRBV5-1 with TRBJ1-2; D gene unclear. Germline-derived CDR1 and CDR2 are SGHRS and YFSETQ. V lost 5 bases and J lost 7, with 18 bases in between. There are 14 residues in the CDR3.

This clone has just a few counts. This sequence joins TRBV28 and TRBJ1-5, with TRBD1 matching 7 bases. Germline trimming cut 8 bases from V and 3 bases from J; bases unmatched to any gene: 7. The length of the CDR3 is 14 residues. CDR1 and CDR2 (germline): MDHEN, SYDVKM. The CDR3 DNA sequence: TGTGCCAGCTTACAGGGGTTACCCAATCAGCCCCAGCATTTT. Residues: CASLQGLPNQPQHF. Filled out from reference TRBV28 and TRBJ1-5, the complete variable domain reads DVKVTQSSRYLVKRTGEKVFLECVQDMDHENMFWYRQDPGLGLRLIYFSYDVKMKEKGDIPEGYSVSREKKERFSLILESASTNQTSMYLCASLQGLPNQPQHFGDGTRLSIL.

V is TRBV4-3 and J is TRBJ2-1; D possibly corresponds to TRBD1 (5 bases). CDR1 and CDR2 from the germline V gene are LGHNA and YSLEER. The CDR3 runs 15 residues. V lost 1 base, J lost 6 bases, and 13 bases lay in between. Here the CDR3 reads CASSQGSTGFNEQFF. The DNA for the CDR3 is TGCGCCAGCAGCCAAGGGAGCACAGGTTTCAATGAGCAGTTCTTC.

CDR3 region: CASSEVGSSYEQYF. The CDR3 bases are TGTGCCAGCAGCGAAGTGGGGAGCTCCTACGAGCAGTACTTC. V gene TRBV28 combines with J gene TRBJ2-7; a possible D gene is TRBD2 (5 bases). This CDR3 region has 14 residues. Trimming left V 6 bases short and J 0 bases short, with 12 bases between. Per germline, CDR1 MDHEN and CDR2 SYDVKM. The full variable domain, in which reference TRBV28 and TRBJ2-7 provide the parts outside the CDR3, is DVKVTQSSRYLVKRTGEKVFLECVQDMDHENMFWYRQDPGLGLRLIYFSYDVKMKEKGDIPEGYSVSREKKERFSLILESASTNQTSMYLCASSEVGSSYEQYFGPGTRLTVT.

Concerning this clone: Germline is not matched at one junction end, which may reflect a read error. The chain employs TRBV5-6 and TRBJ2-7, with TRBD1 matching 7 bases. The CDR3 has 14 residues. From germline, CDR1 is SGHDT and CDR2 YYEEEE. CDR3 sequence (DNA): TGTGCCAGCAGGCAGACAGGGTCGGCGGACCTGCGGAACTTC. Encoded protein: CASRQTGSADLRNF.

The chain is built from TRBV4-3 and TRBJ2-3; TRBD2 aligns across 7 bases. V trimming: 4 bases; J trimming: 0 bases; junction bases outside the gene matches: 7. This CDR3 has 16 amino acids. Looked up from germline, CDR1 is LGHNA and CDR2 is YSLEER. The CDR3 nucleotides read TGCGCCAGCAGCCGCCTAGCGGACTCTAGCACAGATACGCAGTATTTT. As protein: CASSRLADSSTDTQYF.

V usage is TRBV28 and J usage is TRBJ2-5; maybe TRBD2 (5 bases). V was cut by 5 bases and J by 0 bases, with 10 bases left in between. Per germline, CDR1 MDHEN and CDR2 SYDVKM. The CDR3 length is 14 residues. CDR3 loop: CASSPQDYQETQYF. The CDR3 DNA reads as TGTGCCAGCAGTCCCCAGGACTACCAAGAGACCCAGTACTTC.

This sequence joins TRBV10-3 and TRBJ1-1; D not resolved. The CDR3 consists of 14 residues. Germline-derived CDR1 and CDR2 are ENHRY and SYGVKD. V lost 4 bases and J lost 2, with 11 bases in between. The CDR3 nucleotides are TGTGCCATCAGTGCATCCACAGTTAACACTGAAGCTTTCTTT. Translated, it gives CAISASTVNTEAFF.

The rearrangement uses TRBV18 and TRBJ1-2, with 11 bases lining up with TRBD1. CDR1 KGHSH and CDR2 LQKENI come from the germline V gene. V gave up 6 bases and J gave up 3 bases; unmatched junction bases: 9. This CDR3 spans 16 amino acids. The chain's CDR3 is CASSRTGGSRDYGYTF. In nucleotides, the CDR3 is TGTGCCAGCTCCCGGACAGGGGGCTCAAGGGACTATGGCTACACCTTC.